These T cell receptor beta chains were read from a single sample in a study of T cell repertoires in cytomegalovirus infection. A single record per CDR3 protein comes from TCRdb applying MiXCR to the reads. Found here are 290,000 or so distinct CDR3 sequences, about 25% of them singletons; the top ten hold about 14%. Sequencing input: PBMCs. Every receptor here comes from a human donor in good health (CMV status not recorded). Some clones in this sample may be carry-over from other donors' samples. CDR3s include the opening cysteine and the closing phenylalanine or tryptophan. The D gene is left open where the match is weak. Clone size appears in some rows only: once, few, many, or a class for an expanded clone.

15	TRBJ2-3	few	NA	TRBV11-2	CASSLDRGPTDTQYF	TGTGCCAGCAGCTTAGATCGGGGGCCCACAGATACGCAGTATTTT
15	TRBJ2-1	NA	TRBD2	TRBV29-1	CSVGKGLAGGNEQFF	TGCAGCGTTGGGAAGGGACTAGCGGGGGGGAATGAGCAGTTCTTC
13	TRBJ2-5	once	NA	TRBV28	CASSLDPIGTQYF	TGTGCCAGCAGTTTAGACCCAATTGGGACCCAGTACTTC
13	TRBJ2-1	few	TRBD2	TRBV28	CASSHGRYNEQFF	TGTGCCAGCAGTCACGGGAGGTACAATGAGCAGTTCTTC
12	TRBJ1-1	NA	NA	TRBV7-9	CASSPSVTEAFF	TGTGCCAGCAGCCCTTCGGTCACTGAAGCTTTCTTT
16	TRBJ1-3	few	TRBD1	TRBV12-3/TRBV12-4	CASSPWDRLSGNTIYF	TGTGCCAGCAGTCCCTGGGACAGGCTCTCTGGAAACACCATATATTTT
15	TRBJ2-1	few	TRBD2	TRBV7-8	CASRLAGGPHNEQFF	TGTGCCAGCAGGTTAGCGGGAGGGCCCCACAATGAGCAGTTCTTC
13	TRBJ2-7	many	TRBD2	TRBV7-2	CASSLGQGGLSYF	TGTGCCAGCAGCTTAGGTCAGGGAGGGTTGAGTTACTTC
15	TRBJ2-1	NA	TRBD1	TRBV5-1	CASWQGEIPYNEQFF	TGCGCCAGCTGGCAGGGGGAGATCCCCTACAATGAGCAGTTCTTC
14	TRBJ1-2	many	NA	TRBV7-2	CASSLGPGVYGYTF	TGTGCCAGCAGCTTAGGGCCAGGGGTATATGGCTACACCTTC
13	TRBJ2-1	many	NA	TRBV11-3	CASSYPGGNEQFF	TGTGCCAGCAGCTACCCCGGCGGCAATGAGCAGTTCTTC
15	TRBJ2-1	many	TRBD2	TRBV7-2	CASSQTSGTYNEQFF	TGTGCCAGCAGCCAGACTAGCGGGACATACAATGAGCAGTTCTTC
17	TRBJ1-5	NA	NA	TRBV19	CASSWPPRTERNQPQHF	TGTGCCAGTAGCTGGCCCCCGCGGACAGAGCGAAATCAGCCCCAGCATTTT
15	TRBJ2-1	NA	NA	TRBV5-1	CASSASDPSYNEQFF	TGCGCCAGCAGCGCTAGCGATCCCTCCTACAATGAGCAGTTCTTC
15	TRBJ2-7	NA	TRBD1	TRBV6-5	CASSYGTGDVYEQYF	TGTGCCAGCAGCTACGGGACAGGGGATGTCTACGAGCAGTACTTC
16	TRBJ1-1	many	NA	TRBV7-9	CASSLILGTPNTEAFF	TGTGCCAGCAGCTTAATCCTCGGGACGCCGAACACTGAAGCTTTCTTT
13	TRBJ2-4	few	NA	TRBV3-1	CASSPVTKNIQYF	TGTGCCAGCAGCCCCGTGACCAAAAACATTCAGTACTTC
19	TRBJ2-6	many	TRBD1	TRBV7-2	CASSLVVGGQGSGANVLTF	TGTGCCAGCAGCTTAGTTGTAGGGGGACAGGGGTCCGGGGCCAACGTCCTGACTTTC
14	TRBJ2-1	NA	TRBD2	TRBV11-2	CASSLVAGGGEQFF	TGTGCCAGCAGCTTAGTGGCGGGAGGCGGTGAGCAGTTCTTC
15	TRBJ2-7	few	TRBD1	TRBV25-1	CASSDQKTGIYEQYF	TGTGCCAGCAGTGATCAAAAGACAGGGATTTACGAGCAGTACTTC
17	TRBJ2-6	many	NA	TRBV7-2	CASSSREWELFANVLTF	TGTGCCAGCTCCAGCCGAGAGTGGGAGCTCTTCGCCAACGTCCTGACTTTC
13	TRBJ1-2	NA	TRBD1	TRBV2	CASSPGGGRGYTF	TGTGCCAGCAGCCCAGGGGGGGGCAGAGGCTACACCTTC
14	TRBJ2-4	NA	NA	TRBV12-3/TRBV12-4	CATEGGWPKNIQYF	TGTGCCACCGAGGGGGGATGGCCCAAAAACATTCAGTACTTC
13	TRBJ2-7	few	NA	TRBV5-6	CASSGRNRENQVF	TGTGCCAGCAGCGGAAGGAACAGGGAAAATCAGGTGTTC
15	TRBJ2-2	NA	TRBD1	TRBV6-1	CASKGQGTNTGELFF	TGTGCCAGCAAGGGACAGGGTACGAACACCGGGGAGCTGTTTTTT
13	TRBJ1-1	NA	NA	TRBV27	CASSFTGMTEAFF	TGTGCCAGCAGTTTTACGGGTATGACTGAAGCTTTCTTT
15	TRBJ2-7	few	NA	TRBV27	CASNQGVGGTYEQYF	TGTGCCAGCAACCAAGGAGTCGGCGGAACCTACGAGCAGTACTTC
15	TRBJ2-6	many	NA	TRBV5-4	CASSLGVAGANVLTF	TGTGCCAGCAGCTTGGGGGTAGCTGGGGCCAACGTCCTGACTTTC
15	TRBJ1-4	many	TRBD1	TRBV7-6	CASSAVTGGYEKLFF	TGTGCCAGCAGCGCCGTCACAGGGGGCTATGAAAAACTGTTTTTT
15	TRBJ2-1	many	TRBD2	TRBV29-1	CSAIPAGGPYNEQFF	TGCAGCGCAATCCCGGCGGGAGGGCCCTACAATGAGCAGTTCTTC
14	TRBJ2-7	NA	TRBD1	TRBV5-1	CASSLVGTVSEQYF	TGCGCCAGCAGCTTGGTGGGGACAGTCTCCGAGCAGTACTTC
14	TRBJ1-1	NA	NA	TRBV20-1	CSARQQGEWPEAFF	TGCAGTGCTAGACAACAGGGAGAGTGGCCTGAAGCTTTCTTT
13	TRBJ2-5	many	NA	TRBV28	CASSLGGRGTQYF	TGTGCCAGCAGTTTAGGAGGGCGAGGGACCCAGTACTTC
14	TRBJ2-1	many	NA	TRBV27	CASSLMLFSNEQFF	TGTGCCAGCAGTTTAATGCTGTTTAGCAATGAGCAGTTCTTC
14	TRBJ2-4	many	NA	TRBV2	CASRIGTELNIQYF	TGTGCCAGCAGGATTGGGACGGAATTAAACATTCAGTACTTC
13	TRBJ1-4	many	NA	TRBV28	CASSLLGNEKLFF	TGTGCCAGCAGTTTATTGGGAAATGAAAAACTGTTTTTT
14	TRBJ2-1	NA	TRBD1	TRBV5-1	CASSWAGTENEQFF	TGCGCCAGCAGCTGGGCCGGGACAGAAAATGAGCAGTTCTTC
14	TRBJ2-2	few	NA	TRBV29-1	CSVKTGTHTGELFF	TGCAGCGTCAAGACCGGGACACACACCGGGGAGCTGTTTTTT
15	TRBJ2-1	once	NA	TRBV7-3	CASSSATSSYNEQFF	TGTGCCAGCAGCTCAGCGACTAGTTCCTACAATGAGCAGTTCTTC
13	TRBJ1-5	many	NA	TRBV7-2	CASSQGRSQPQHF	TGTGCCAGCAGCCAGGGGCGGAGTCAGCCCCAGCATTTT
14	TRBJ2-5	many	NA	TRBV7-9	CASSLLDRRETQYF	TGTGCCAGCAGCCTACTGGACCGGAGGGAGACCCAGTACTTC
12	TRBJ1-1	few	NA	TRBV7-9	CASSLGTKEAFF	TGTGCCAGCAGCCTAGGGACAAAGGAAGCTTTCTTT